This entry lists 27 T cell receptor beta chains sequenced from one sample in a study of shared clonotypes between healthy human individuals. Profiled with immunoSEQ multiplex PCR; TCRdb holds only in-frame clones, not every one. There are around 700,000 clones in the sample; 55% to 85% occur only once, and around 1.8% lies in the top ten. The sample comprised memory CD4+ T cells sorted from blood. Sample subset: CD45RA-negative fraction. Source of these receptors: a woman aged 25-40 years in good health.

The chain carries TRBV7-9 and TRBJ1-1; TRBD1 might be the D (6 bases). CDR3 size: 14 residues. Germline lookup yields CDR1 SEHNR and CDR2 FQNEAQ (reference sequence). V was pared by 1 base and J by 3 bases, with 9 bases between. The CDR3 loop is CASSLVGGYTEAFF. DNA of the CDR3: TGTGCCAGCAGCTTAGTCGGGGGCTACACTGAAGCTTTCTTT.

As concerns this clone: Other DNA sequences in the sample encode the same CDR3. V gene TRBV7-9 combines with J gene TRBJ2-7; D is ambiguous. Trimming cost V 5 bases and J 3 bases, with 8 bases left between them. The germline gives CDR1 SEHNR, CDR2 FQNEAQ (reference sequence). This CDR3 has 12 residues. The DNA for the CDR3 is TGTGCCAGCAGCCCCGGCGGCTACGAGCAGTACTTC. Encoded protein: CASSPGGYEQYF.

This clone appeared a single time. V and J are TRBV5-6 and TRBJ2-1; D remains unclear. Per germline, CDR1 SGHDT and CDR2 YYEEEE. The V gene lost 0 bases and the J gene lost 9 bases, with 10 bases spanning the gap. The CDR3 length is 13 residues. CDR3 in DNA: TGTGCCAGCAGCTTGGATCGGGCGTCTGAGCAGTTCTTC. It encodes CASSLDRASEQFF.

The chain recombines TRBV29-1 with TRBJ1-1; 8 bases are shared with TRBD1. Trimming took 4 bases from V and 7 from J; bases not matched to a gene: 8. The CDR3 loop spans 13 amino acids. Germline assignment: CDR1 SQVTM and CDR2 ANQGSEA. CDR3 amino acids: CSVGTGRGFEAFF. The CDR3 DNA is TGCAGCGTTGGGACAGGGAGAGGGTTTGAAGCTTTCTTT.

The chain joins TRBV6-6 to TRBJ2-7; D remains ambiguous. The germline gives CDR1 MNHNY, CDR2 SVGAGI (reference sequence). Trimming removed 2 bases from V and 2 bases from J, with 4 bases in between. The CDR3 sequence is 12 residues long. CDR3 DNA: TGTGCCAGCAGTTACGATGCCTACGAGCAGTACTTC. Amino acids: CASSYDAYEQYF.

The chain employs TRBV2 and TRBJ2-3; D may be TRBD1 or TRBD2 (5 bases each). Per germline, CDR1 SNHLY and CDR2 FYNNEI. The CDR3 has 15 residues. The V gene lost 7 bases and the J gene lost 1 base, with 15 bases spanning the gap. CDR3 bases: TGTGCCAGCACTCGCGAGGGACCAGGCACAGATACGCAGTATTTT. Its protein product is CASTREGPGTDTQYF.

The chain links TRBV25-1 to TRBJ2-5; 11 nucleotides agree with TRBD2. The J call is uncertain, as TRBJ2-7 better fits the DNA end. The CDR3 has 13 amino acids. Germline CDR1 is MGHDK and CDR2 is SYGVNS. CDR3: CASRGLADYEQYF. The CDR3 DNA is TGTGCCAGCAGGGGACTAGCGGACTACGAGCAGTACTTC.

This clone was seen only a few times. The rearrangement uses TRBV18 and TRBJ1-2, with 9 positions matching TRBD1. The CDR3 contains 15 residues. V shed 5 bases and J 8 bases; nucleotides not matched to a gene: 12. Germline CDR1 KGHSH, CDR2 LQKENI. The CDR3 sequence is CASSIAGQGVWGYTF. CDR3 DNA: TGTGCCAGCTCAATCGCGGGACAGGGCGTTTGGGGCTACACCTTC.

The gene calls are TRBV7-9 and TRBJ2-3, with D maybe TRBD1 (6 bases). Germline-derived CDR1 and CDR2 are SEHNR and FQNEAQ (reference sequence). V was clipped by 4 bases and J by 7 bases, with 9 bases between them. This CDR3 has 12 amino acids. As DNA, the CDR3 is TGTGCCAGCAGCTCTTGGGACAATACGCAGTATTTT. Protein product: CASSSWDNTQYF.

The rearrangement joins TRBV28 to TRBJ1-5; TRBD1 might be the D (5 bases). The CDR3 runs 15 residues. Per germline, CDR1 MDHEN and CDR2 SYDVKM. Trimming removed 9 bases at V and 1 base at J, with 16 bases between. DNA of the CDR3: TGTGCCAGTAGTCCAGGGAAGGGAAGCAATCAGCCCCAGCATTTT. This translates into CASSPGKGSNQPQHF.

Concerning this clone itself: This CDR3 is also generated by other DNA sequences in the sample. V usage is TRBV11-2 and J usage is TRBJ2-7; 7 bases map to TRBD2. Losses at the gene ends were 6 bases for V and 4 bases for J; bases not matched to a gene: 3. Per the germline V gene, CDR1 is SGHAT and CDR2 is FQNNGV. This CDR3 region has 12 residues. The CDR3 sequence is CASRRETYEQYF. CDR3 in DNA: TGTGCCAGCAGGCGGGAGACTTACGAGCAGTACTTC.

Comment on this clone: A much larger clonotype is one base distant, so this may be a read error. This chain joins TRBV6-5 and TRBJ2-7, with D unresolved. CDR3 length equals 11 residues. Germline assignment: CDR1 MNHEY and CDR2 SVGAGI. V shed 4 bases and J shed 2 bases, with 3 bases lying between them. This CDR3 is CASSSTYEQYF. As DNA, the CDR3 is TGTGCCAGCAGTTCTACCTACGAGCAGTACTTC.

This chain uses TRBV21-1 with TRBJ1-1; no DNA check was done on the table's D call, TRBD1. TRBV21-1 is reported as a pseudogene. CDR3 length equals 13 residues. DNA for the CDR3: TGTGCCAGCAGCACTCGGACAGGCACTGAAGCTTTCTTT. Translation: CASSTRTGTEAFF.

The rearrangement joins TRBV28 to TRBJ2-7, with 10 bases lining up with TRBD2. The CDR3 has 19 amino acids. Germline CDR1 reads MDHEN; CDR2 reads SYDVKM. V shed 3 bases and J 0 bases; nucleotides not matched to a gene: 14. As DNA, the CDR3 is TGTGCCAGCAGTTTCAAATTTGGGGCTAGCGGGAGTGTCTCCTACGAGCAGTACTTC. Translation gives CASSFKFGASGSVSYEQYF.

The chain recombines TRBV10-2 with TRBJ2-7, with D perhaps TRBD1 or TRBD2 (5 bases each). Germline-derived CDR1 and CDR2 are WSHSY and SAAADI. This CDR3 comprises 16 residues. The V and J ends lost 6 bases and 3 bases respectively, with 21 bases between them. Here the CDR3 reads CASSSPPGPPRYEQYF. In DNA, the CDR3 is TGCGCCAGCAGCAGCCCCCCGGGACCCCCCCGCTACGAGCAGTACTTC.

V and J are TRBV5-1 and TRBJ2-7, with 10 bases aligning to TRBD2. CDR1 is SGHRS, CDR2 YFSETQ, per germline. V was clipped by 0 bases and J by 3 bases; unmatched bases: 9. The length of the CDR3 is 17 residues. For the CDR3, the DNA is TGCGCCAGCAGCTTGGTCCCTGGGTCTAGCGGGAGCTACGAGCAGTACTTC. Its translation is CASSLVPGSSGSYEQYF.

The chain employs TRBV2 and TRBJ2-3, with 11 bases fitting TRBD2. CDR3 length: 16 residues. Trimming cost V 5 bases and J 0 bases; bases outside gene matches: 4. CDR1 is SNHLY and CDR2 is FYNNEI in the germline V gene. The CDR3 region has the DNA TGTGCCAGCAGTAAAATAGCGGGAGGGAGCACAGATACGCAGTATTTT. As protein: CASSKIAGGSTDTQYF.

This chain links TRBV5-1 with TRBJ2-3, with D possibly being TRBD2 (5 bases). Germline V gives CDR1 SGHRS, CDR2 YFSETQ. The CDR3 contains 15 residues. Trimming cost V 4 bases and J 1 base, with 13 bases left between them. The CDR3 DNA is TGCGCCAGCAGCCCGTCTAGCTTCGGCACAGATACGCAGTATTTT. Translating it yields CASSPSSFGTDTQYF.

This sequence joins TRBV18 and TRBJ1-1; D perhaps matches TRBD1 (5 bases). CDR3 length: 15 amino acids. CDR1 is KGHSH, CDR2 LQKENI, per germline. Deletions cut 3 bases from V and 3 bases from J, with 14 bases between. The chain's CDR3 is CASSPGLHGDTEAFF. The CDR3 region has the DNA TGTGCCAGCTCACCGGGGCTTCACGGGGACACTGAAGCTTTCTTT.

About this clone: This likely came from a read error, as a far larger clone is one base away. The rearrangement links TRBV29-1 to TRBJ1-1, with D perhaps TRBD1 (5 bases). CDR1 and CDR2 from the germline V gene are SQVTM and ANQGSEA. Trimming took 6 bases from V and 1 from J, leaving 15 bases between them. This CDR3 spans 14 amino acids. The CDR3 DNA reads TGCAGCGTCGACTTACAGGAAAGGAACACTGAAGCTTTCTTT. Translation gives CSVDLQERNTEAFF. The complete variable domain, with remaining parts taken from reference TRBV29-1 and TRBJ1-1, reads SAVISQKPSRDICQRGTSLTIQCQVDSQVTMMFWYRQQPGQSLTLIATANQGSEATYESGFVIDKFPISRPNLTFSTLTVSNMSPEDSSIYLCSVDLQERNTEAFFGQGTRLTVV.

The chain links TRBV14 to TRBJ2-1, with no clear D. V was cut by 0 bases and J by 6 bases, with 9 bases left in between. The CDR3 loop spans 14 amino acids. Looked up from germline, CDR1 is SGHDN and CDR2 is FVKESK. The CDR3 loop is CASSQEVVVNEQFF. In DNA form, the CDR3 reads TGTGCCAGCAGCCAAGAGGTAGTAGTCAATGAGCAGTTCTTC.

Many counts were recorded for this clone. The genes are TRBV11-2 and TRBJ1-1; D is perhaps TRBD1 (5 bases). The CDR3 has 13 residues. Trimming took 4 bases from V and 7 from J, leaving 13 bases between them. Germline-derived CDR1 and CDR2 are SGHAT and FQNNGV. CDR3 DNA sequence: TGTGCCAGCAGCTCACAAAGGGACCTTGAAGCTTTCTTT. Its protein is CASSSQRDLEAFF.

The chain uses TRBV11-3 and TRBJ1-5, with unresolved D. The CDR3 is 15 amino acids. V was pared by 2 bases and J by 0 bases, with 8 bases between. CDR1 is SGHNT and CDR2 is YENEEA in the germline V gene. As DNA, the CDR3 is TGTGCCAGCAGCTTAATAGGGTATAGCAATCAGCCCCAGCATTTT. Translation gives CASSLIGYSNQPQHF.

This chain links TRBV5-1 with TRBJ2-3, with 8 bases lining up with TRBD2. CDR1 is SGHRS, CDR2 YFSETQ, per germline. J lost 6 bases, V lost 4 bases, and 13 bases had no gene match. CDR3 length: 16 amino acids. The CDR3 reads CASSPGGAGVGDTQYF. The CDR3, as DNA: TGCGCCAGCAGCCCCGGGGGAGCGGGAGTTGGGGATACGCAGTATTTT. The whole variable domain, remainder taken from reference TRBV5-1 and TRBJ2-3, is KAGVTQTPRYLIKTRGQQVTLSCSPISGHRSVSWYQQTPGQGLQFLFEYFSETQRNKGNFPGRFSGRQFSNSRSEMNVSTLELGDSALYLCASSPGGAGVGDTQYFGPGTRLTVL.

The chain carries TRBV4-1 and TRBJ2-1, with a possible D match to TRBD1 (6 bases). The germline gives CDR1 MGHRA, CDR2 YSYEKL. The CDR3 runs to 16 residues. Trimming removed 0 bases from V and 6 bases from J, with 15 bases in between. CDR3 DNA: TGCGCCAGCAGCCAAGATCGTTTGGGGGCTTCCAATGAGCAGTTCTTC. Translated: CASSQDRLGASNEQFF.

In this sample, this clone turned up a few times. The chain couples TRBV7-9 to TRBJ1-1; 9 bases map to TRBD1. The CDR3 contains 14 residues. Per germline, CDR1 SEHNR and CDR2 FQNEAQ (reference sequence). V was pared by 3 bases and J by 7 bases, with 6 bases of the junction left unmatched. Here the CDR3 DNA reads TGTGCCAGCAGCTTTGCCTCGACAGGGGGTGAAGCTTTCTTT. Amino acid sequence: CASSFASTGGEAFF.

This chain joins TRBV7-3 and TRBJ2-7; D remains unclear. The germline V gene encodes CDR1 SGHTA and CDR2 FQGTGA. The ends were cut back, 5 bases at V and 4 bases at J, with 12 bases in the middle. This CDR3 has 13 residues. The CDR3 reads CASSPGLGYEQYF. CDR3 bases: TGTGCCAGCAGCCCCGGCCTAGGGTACGAGCAGTACTTC.